This record concerns one T cell receptor (beta chain) sequence. Its antigen is unknown. This record belongs to a study of PD-1 blockade in classical Hodgkin lymphoma. The time point denotes: cycle 4 day 1 (C4D1), after less than 7 weeks of nivolumab. There was relapse after autologous stem cell transplantation in every patient, and there was variation in brentuximab vedotin exposure. Assay used: immunoSEQ multiplex PCR; TCRdb lists only in-frame clones, some missing. Of over 80,000 clones in the sample, over 75% were seen once. The CDR3 covers 18 residues. CDR1 SGHTA and CDR2 FQGTGA come from the germline V gene. The germline V and J ends were trimmed by 1 base and 6 bases, with 19 bases remaining between them. Study results and caveats: Complete responders had baseline diversity similar to newly diagnosed patients.

The specimen comprised peripheral blood mononuclear cells (PBMCs), sampled before the fourth cycle of nivolumab. V usage is TRBV7-3 and J usage is TRBJ1-6; D may be TRBD1 (6 bases). This receptor was obtained from a human donor with classical Hodgkin lymphoma. The CDR3 spells CASSLRAPTGLGNSPLHF. Written as DNA, the CDR3 is TGTGCCAGCAGCTTAAGGGCCCCTACAGGGCTCGGTAATTCACCCCTCCACTTT.